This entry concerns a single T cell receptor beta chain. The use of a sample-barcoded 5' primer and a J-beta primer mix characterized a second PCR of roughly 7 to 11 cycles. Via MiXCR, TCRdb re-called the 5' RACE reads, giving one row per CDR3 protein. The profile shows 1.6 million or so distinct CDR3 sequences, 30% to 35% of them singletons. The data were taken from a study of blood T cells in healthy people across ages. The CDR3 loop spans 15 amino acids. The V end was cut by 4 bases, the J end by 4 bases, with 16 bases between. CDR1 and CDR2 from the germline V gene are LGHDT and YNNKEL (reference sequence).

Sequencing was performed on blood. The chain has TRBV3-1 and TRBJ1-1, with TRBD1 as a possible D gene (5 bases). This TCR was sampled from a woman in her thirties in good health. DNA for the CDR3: TGTGCCAGCAGCCTTACGACAGTTGCGAGCACTGAAGCTTTCTTT. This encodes CASSLTTVASTEAFF.